The present T cell receptor beta chain was sequenced within a study of OX40 agonist ivuxolimab in advanced cancers. Study at large: Dose-escalation cases comprised hepatocellular carcinoma, melanoma, renal cell or head and neck cancer.

Data came from immunoSEQ multiplex PCR; TCRdb stores just in-frame clones and leaves some out. Among 78,000 or so clones listed, more than 70% were seen once. The CDR3 has 11 amino acids. CDR1 and CDR2 (germline): DFQATT, SNEGSKA (reference sequence). Exclusion of a patient followed from autoimmune disease history or systemic immunosuppression. The investigators sampled blood at baseline, at cycle 4 day 1, and at cycle 7 day 1. The chain combines TRBV20-1 with TRBJ2-1; maybe TRBD2 (6 bases). The origin of this receptor is an adult with an advanced solid tumor such as melanoma, head and neck, liver or kidney cancer. Sequenced material: CD4+ or CD8+ T cells sorted from blood, taken in a trial of the OX40 agonist ivuxolimab. The CDR3 DNA follows: TGCGGCGGGGCCTTAAACAATGAGCAGTTCTTC. Protein sequence: CGGALNNEQFF.